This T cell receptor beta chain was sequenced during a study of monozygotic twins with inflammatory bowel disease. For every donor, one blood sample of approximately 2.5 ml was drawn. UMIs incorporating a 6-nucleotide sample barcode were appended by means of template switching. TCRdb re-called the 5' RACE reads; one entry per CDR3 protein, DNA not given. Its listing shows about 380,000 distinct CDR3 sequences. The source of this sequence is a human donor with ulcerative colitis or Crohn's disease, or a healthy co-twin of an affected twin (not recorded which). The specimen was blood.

This CDR3 is CAWSIGTSGTQPQHF. V and J are TRBV30 and TRBJ1-5. The CDR3 length is 15 residues. The germline CDR1 and CDR2 sequences are GTSNPN and SVGIG (reference sequence).